This TCR beta chain is from a study of shared clonotypes between healthy human individuals (dated by TCRdb to about 2020). Describing the broader study: Two women and a few men aged 18 to 49 years were included in the cohort. For each donor, CD4 naive and CD4 memory were each given three plates, CD8 naive was given two plates, and CD8 memory was given one plate. Each donor's leukapheresis produced roughly between about 0.85 and 10 billion PBMCs. To estimate repertoire size and how much clonotype sharing occurs between individuals, the study deeply sequenced the blood TCR repertoires of about 5 healthy adults. Libraries were prepared and TCR repertoires were sequenced by different laboratories using diverse techniques, in order to increase sequencing depth and limit assay-specific biases. Paper-wide results and their limitations: Sharing across a few donors was observed for around 5% of naive CD4, over 3% of naive CD8, 2% to 2.5% of memory CD4, and around 0.44% of memory CD8 clonotypes. Because the study included a small number of donors, the genetic and exposure-history diversity represented was limited. Higher generation probabilities were observed for clonotypes shared by all four sorted-subset donors than for non-shared clonotypes. Pairwise subsampling led to the expectation that sequencing depth would affect the degree of clonotype sharing among donors. Naive subsets generally had larger estimated clonotype richness than memory subsets did. Rarefaction of sorted-subset datasets indicated incomplete sequencing despite the large sequencing depth. Sampling was restricted to blood, and TCR repertoires in tissue are likely to differ from TCR repertoires in blood.

Using the deep immunoSEQ assay, multiplex PCR amplified TCR CDR3 regions from genomic DNA. Extracted genomic DNA from each cell subset was distributed evenly across all wells of several immunoSEQ 96-well plates, and each plate was treated as a replicate. For sorted subsets, roughly 200 ng of genomic DNA, equivalent to 30,000 or so T cell genomes, went into each replicate PCR. The purified libraries were quantified using a Qubit 3.0 fluorometer, sized with a Bioanalyzer 2100, and then quantified again using the KAPA Library Quantification kit. A separate single-read 150-cycle Illumina NextSeq 550 flow cell was used to sequence each immunoSEQ 96-well plate. The authors' pipeline ran thus. Because only junctional sequences without quality scores were contained in the immunoSEQ output, filtering matching that applied to full-length reads could not be performed. To assign V/J genes and CDR3, sequences were annotated using PyIR, a Python wrapper for IgBLAST v1.9, with IMGT germline references. Any read was removed if the V/J assignment was weak (E-value above 1e-6), the CDR3 was missing, or the read contained stop codons, out-of-frame junctions, or ambiguous translated residues. V3J clonotypes were defined as sequences sharing the same inferred V gene, J gene, and CDR3 amino acid sequence. Percentage overlap between repertoires was calculated by dividing the number of shared unique clonotypes by the size of the smaller repertoire. Richness of each repertoire was evaluated using RTK rarefaction, the Chao1 estimator, and Recon v2.1 estimates of unobserved clonotypes. Generation probabilities were computed with OLGA for all TCRbeta clonotypes obtained by the gDNA method from a handful of donors. TCRdb took this table from immuneACCESS and kept in-frame rearrangements with V and J called. Such tables lack part of the clones; where checked against another copy, unresolved V genes explain under half of the gap, and the rest is unexplained. The V and J calls and the clone size are those of that table, but D and trimming were determined from the DNA. The sample table records roughly 2,000,000 clones; about 95% of these occur just once. The leading ten clones occupy 0.95% to 1.5% of the sample.

CD8 naive samples consisted of CD45RO-negative cells that were positively selected for CCR7, yielding a CD45RA+CCR7+ population without TemRA cells. The donors were healthy, HIV-negative adults with no recently reported acute infections or vaccinations. Only Caucasian adults living in Nashville, Tennessee, USA were represented among the donors. After blood collection by leukapheresis, PBMCs were isolated using Ficoll-Histopaque density gradient centrifugation and then cryopreserved in the vapor phase of liquid nitrogen. Analytical flow cytometry was used to check the purity and quantity of each magnetically sorted T cell population. From each sorted fraction, genomic DNA was isolated and quantified by UV absorbance on a Nanodrop 2000c. The germline V gene gives CDR1 as MGHRA and CDR2 as YSYEKL. The CDR3 contains 12 residues, cysteine and phenylalanine counted. The only DNA kept is the CDR3, 36 bases in frame from the first base. Germline trimming amounts to 3 bases on V and 5 bases on J, with 0 as the count of junction bases outside the gene matches.

Worth noting for this clone: What this receptor recognizes is not known. No much larger clone exists at a distance of one base, and base qualities are not known. Other nucleotide sequences from this sample produce the same CDR3.

The receptor was derived from a young man in good health. The chain couples TRBV4-1 to TRBJ2-7; TRBD1 matches 8 bases in the middle. Sequenced sample: naive CD8+ T cells sorted from blood. The label giving this sample's cell subset or site can be read as: CD45RA+CCR7+. The nucleotide sequence reads as follows: TGCGCCAGCAGCCAGACAGGGGACGAGCAGTACTTC. Its protein reads: CASSQTGDEQYF.